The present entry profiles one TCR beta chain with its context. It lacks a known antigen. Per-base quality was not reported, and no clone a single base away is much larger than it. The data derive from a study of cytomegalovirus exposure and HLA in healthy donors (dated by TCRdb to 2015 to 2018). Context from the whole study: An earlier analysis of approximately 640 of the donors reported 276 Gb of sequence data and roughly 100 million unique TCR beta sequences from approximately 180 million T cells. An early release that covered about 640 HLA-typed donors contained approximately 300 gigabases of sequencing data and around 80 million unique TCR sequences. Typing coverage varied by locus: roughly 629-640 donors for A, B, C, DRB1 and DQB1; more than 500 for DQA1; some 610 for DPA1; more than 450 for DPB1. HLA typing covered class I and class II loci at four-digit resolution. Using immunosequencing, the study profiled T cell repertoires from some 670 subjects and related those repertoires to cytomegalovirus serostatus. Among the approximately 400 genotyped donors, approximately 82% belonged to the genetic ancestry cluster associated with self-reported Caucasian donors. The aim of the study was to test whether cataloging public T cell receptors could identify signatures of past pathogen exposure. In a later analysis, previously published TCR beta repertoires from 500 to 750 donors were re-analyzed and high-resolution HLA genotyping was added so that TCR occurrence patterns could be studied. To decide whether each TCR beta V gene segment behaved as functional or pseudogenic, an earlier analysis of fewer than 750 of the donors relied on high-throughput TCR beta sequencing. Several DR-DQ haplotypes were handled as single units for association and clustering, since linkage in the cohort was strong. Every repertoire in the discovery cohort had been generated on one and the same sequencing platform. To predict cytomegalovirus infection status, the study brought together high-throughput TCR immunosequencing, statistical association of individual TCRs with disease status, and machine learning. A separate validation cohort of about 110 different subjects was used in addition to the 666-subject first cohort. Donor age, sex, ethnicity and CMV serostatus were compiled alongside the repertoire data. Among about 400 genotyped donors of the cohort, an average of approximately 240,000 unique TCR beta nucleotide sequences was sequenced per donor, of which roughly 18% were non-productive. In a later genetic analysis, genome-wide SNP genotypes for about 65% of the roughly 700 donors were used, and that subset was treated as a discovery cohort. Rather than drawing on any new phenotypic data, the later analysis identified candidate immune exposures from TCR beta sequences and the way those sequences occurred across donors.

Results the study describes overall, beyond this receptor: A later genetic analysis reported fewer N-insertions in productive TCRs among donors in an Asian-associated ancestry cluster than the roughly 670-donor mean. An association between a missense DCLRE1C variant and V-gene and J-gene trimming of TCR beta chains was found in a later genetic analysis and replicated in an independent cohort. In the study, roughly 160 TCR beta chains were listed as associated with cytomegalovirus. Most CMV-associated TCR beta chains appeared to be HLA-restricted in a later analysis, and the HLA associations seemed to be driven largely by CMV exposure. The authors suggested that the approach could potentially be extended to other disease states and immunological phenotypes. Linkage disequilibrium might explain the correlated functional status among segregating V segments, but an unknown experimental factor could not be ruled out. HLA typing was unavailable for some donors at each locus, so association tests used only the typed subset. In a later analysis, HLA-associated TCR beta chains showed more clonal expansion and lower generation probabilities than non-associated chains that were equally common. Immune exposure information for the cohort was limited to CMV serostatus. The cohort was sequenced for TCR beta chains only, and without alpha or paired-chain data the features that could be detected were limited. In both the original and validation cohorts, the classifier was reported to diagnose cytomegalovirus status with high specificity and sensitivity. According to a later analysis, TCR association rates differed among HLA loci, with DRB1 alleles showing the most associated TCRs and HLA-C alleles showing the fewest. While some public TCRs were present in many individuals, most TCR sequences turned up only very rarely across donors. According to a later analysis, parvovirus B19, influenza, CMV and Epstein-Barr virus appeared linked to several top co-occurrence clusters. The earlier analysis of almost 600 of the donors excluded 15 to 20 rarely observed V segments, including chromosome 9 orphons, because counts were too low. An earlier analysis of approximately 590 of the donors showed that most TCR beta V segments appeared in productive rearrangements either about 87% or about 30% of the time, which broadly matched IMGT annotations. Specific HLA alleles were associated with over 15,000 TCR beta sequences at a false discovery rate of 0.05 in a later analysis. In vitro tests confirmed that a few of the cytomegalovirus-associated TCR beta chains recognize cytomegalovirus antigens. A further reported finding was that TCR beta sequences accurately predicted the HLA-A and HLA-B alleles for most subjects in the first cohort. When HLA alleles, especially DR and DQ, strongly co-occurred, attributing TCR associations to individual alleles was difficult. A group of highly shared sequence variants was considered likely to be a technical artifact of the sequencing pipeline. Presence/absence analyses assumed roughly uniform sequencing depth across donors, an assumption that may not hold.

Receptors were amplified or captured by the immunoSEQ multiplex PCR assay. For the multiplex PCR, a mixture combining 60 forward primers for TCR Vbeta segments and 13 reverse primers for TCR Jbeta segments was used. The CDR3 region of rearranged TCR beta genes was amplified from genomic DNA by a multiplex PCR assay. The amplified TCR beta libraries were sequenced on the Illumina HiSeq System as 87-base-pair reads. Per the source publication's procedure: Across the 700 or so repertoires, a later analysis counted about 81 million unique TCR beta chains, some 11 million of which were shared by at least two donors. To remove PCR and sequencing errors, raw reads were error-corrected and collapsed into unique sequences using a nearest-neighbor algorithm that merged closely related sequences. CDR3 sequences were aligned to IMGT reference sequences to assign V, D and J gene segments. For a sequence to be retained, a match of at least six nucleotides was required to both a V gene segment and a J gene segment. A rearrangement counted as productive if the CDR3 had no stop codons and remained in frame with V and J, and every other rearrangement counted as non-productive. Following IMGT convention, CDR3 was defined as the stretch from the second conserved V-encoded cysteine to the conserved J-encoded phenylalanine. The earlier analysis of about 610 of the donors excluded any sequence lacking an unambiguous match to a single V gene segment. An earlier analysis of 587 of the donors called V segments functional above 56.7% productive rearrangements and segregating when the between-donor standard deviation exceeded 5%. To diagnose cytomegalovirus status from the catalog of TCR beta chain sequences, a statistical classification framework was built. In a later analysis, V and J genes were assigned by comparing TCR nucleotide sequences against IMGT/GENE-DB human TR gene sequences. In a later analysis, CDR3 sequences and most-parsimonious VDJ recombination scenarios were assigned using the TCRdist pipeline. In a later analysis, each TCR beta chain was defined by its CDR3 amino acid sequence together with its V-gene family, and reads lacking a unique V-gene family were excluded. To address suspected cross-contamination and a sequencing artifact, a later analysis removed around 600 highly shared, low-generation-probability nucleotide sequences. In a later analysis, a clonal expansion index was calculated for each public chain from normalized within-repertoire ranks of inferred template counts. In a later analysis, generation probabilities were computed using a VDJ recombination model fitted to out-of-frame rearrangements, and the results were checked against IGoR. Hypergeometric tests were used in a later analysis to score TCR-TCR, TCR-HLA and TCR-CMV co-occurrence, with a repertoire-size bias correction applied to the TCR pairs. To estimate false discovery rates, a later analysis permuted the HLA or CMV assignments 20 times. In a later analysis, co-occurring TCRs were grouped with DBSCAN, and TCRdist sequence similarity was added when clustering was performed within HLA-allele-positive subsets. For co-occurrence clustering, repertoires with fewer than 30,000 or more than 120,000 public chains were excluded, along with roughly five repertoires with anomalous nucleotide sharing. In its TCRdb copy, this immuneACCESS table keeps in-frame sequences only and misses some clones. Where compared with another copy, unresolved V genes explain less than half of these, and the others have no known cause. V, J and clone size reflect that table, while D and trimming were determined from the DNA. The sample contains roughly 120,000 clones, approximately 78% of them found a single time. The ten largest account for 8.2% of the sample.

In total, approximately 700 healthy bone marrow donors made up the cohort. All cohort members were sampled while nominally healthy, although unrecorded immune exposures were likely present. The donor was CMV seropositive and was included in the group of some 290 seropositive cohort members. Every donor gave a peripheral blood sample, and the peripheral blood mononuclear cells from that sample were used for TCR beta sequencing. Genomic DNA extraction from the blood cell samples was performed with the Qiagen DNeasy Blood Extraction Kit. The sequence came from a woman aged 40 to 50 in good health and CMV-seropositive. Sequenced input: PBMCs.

The nucleotide sequence is TGCGCCAGCAGCCGCGACAGGGCCTCTGGAAACACCATATATTTT. The resulting protein is CASSRDRASGNTIYF. The chain was built from TRBV4-3 and TRBJ1-3, with 7 bases matching TRBD1. Relative to germline, V is missing 4 bases and J is missing 0 bases, with 3 bases of the junction outside any gene match. The germline V gene sets CDR1 to LGHNA and CDR2 to YSLEER. Spanning cysteine to phenylalanine, the CDR3 consists of 15 amino acids. Only CDR3 DNA remains: 45 bases, in frame from the first base.